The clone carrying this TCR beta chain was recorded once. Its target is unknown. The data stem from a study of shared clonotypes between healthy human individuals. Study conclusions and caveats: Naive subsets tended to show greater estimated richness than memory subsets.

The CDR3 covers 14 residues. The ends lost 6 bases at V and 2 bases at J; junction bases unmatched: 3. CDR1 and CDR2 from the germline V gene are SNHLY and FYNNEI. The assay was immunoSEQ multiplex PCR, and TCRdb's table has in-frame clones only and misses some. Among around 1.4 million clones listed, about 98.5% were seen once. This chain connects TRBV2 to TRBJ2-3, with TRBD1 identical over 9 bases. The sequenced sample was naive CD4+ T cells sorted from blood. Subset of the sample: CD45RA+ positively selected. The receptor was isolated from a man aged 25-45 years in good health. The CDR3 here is CASSRDRVTDTQYF. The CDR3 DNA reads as TGTGCCAGCAGCCGGGACAGGGTCACAGATACGCAGTATTTT.